The 18 T cell receptor beta chains below come from one sample, sequenced in a study of blood T cell repertoires in COVID-19 (TCRdb year 2020). Libraries were constructed by the immunoSEQ multiplex PCR assay. TCRdb took this table from immuneACCESS and kept in-frame rearrangements with V and J called. Such tables lack part of the clones; where checked against another copy, unresolved V genes explain under half of the gap, and the rest is unexplained. The table for this sample lists approximately 300,000 clones; 70% to 90% of them were counted only once. Together, the top ten hold roughly 4% of the sample. Sequencing input: PBMCs or T cells enriched from blood (not recorded which). The receptor source for this set is a woman aged 25-40 years who had recovered from COVID-19.

The chain combines TRBV5-1 with TRBJ2-7; 9 nucleotides align to TRBD2. In germline, CDR1 is SGHRS, CDR2 YFSETQ. Trimming removed 3 bases from V and 7 bases from J; junction bases left unmatched: 2. The CDR3 sequence is 12 residues long. The DNA of the CDR3 is TGCGCCAGCAGCTACACTAGCGGGGAGCAGTACTTC. Its translation is CASSYTSGEQYF.

The chain couples TRBV9 to TRBJ1-5; 8 bases match TRBD1. Germline V gene data show CDR1 as SGDLS and CDR2 as YYNGEE. This CDR3 has 14 amino acids. V was clipped by 4 bases and J by 7 bases; unmatched bases: 7. CDR3 residues: CASSPGQGGQPQHF. The CDR3 DNA is TGTGCCAGCAGCCCCGGACAGGGAGGGCAGCCCCAGCATTTT. The whole variable domain, remainder taken from reference TRBV9 and TRBJ1-5, is DSGVTQTPKHLITATGQRVTLRCSPRSGDLSVYWYQQSLDQGLQFLIQYYNGEERAKGNILERFSAQQFPDLHSELNLSSLELGDSALYFCASSPGQGGQPQHFGDGTRLSIL.

The chain joins TRBV10-1 to TRBJ2-1; 11 bases agree with TRBD2. Unmatched junction bases numbered 7, after V lost 0 bases and J lost 6 bases. Per germline, CDR1 WNHNN and CDR2 SYGVQD (reference sequence). The CDR3 runs to 17 residues. The DNA of the CDR3 is TGCGCCAGCAGTGAGTCGCGGCTAGCGGGAGGCGTCAATGAGCAGTTCTTC. Protein product: CASSESRLAGGVNEQFF.

The rearrangement links TRBV28 to TRBJ1-3; D perhaps matches TRBD1 (6 bases). Per the germline V gene, CDR1 is MDHEN and CDR2 is SYDVKM. This CDR3 comprises 15 residues. V lost 8 bases and J 0 bases, leaving 14 bases between the germline ends. CDR3: CASLEGGGSGNTIYF. The CDR3 region has the DNA TGTGCCAGCCTCGAGGGGGGGGGCTCTGGAAACACCATATATTTT.

The chain carries TRBV7-8 and TRBJ1-1, with a tentative D call TRBD1 (6 bases). CDR3 length: 14 amino acids. V lost 7 bases and J 3 bases, leaving 15 bases between the germline ends. CDR1 and CDR2 from the germline V gene are SGHVS and FQNEAQ. The CDR3 is CASTLGPGDTEAFF. The CDR3 region has the DNA TGTGCCAGCACCCTGGGTCCAGGGGACACTGAAGCTTTCTTT.

This chain connects TRBV7-8 to TRBJ2-5; D gene uncertain. Germline CDR1 SGHVS, CDR2 FQNEAQ. Trimming took 4 bases from V and 5 from J, leaving 5 bases between them. The CDR3 loop spans 11 amino acids. This CDR3 reads CASSYRETQYF. The CDR3 DNA is TGTGCCAGCAGCTATCGTGAGACCCAGTACTTC. The whole variable domain, filled in from reference TRBV7-8 and TRBJ2-5, reads GAGVSQSPRYKVAKRGQDVALRCDPISGHVSLFWYQQALGQGPEFLTYFQNEAQLDKSGLPSDRFFAERPEGSVSTLKIQRTQQEDSAVYLCASSYRETQYFGPGTRLLVL.

This clone came up a few times. The rearrangement links TRBV4-1 to TRBJ1-2; 8 bases line up with TRBD1. Trimming at V came to 3 bases and at J to 6 bases, leaving 6 bases not matched to a gene. The CDR3 has 14 amino acids. CDR1 and CDR2 (germline): MGHRA, YSYEKL. The CDR3: CASSQIGQGDGYTF. CDR3 in DNA: TGCGCCAGCAGCCAGATAGGACAGGGTGATGGCTACACCTTC.

The chain has TRBV19 and TRBJ1-1; D is uncertain. CDR3 length equals 13 residues. V lost 0 bases, J lost 4 bases, and 6 bases lay in between. Germline V CDR1 and CDR2: LNHDA, SQIVND (reference sequence). CDR3 sequence (DNA): TGTGCCAGTAGTATAGAAGCGGGCACTGAAGCTTTCTTT. Residues: CASSIEAGTEAFF.

The sample holds one count of this clone. The chain uses TRBV6-5 and TRBJ1-1; 7 positions match TRBD1. Germline-derived CDR1 and CDR2 are MNHEY and SVGAGI. J was trimmed by 1 base and V by 3 bases; bases with no gene match: 5. CDR3 length: 15 residues. The CDR3 DNA follows: TGTGCCAGCAGTTATACCGGGACAGCGAACACTGAAGCTTTCTTT. It encodes CASSYTGTANTEAFF.

The CDR3 is CASSIRPGLGYEQYF. The CDR3 coding sequence is TGTGCCAGCTCAATTCGACCGGGACTGGGCTACGAGCAGTACTTC. This chain connects TRBV18 to TRBJ2-7, with D tentatively TRBD2 (6 bases). Germline V gene sequence: CDR1 KGHSH, CDR2 LQKENI. This CDR3 is 15 amino acids long. V was clipped by 5 bases and J by 3 bases, with 17 bases between them.

The chain couples TRBV7-9 to TRBJ2-2; 7 bases agree with TRBD1. Germline V gene data show CDR1 as SEHNR and CDR2 as FQNEAQ (reference sequence). The CDR3 is 13 amino acids. The trim removed 5 bases at V and 4 bases at J, leaving 1 base unmatched. The CDR3 loop is CASSRQGTGELFF. The CDR3 bases are TGTGCCAGCAGCAGACAGGGCACCGGGGAGCTGTTTTTT.

The CDR3 is CASSPRRTGFVTQYF. CDR3 sequence (DNA): TGTGCCAGCAGCCCGCGCAGGACAGGGTTTGTGACCCAGTACTTC. The chain employs TRBV14 and TRBJ2-5, with 8 bases identical to TRBD1. The CDR3 contains 15 residues. V lost 4 bases to trimming and J lost 7 bases; unmatched junction nucleotides: 11. Germline V gene data show CDR1 as SGHDN and CDR2 as FVKESK.

This clone was detected a few times. The chain recombines TRBV5-1 with TRBJ1-1; D uncertain. This CDR3 has 12 residues. Germline V CDR1 and CDR2: SGHRS, YFSETQ. The ends were cut back, 7 bases at V and 2 bases at J, with 9 bases in the middle. The CDR3 coding sequence is TGCGCCAGCGCCGGTAGTAACACTGAAGCTTTCTTT. Amino acids: CASAGSNTEAFF.

The chain uses TRBV6-1 and TRBJ1-2; D uncertain. CDR3 length: 15 amino acids. Trimming took off 1 base at V and 2 bases at J, with 11 bases between the two ends. Germline loops: CDR1 MNHNS, CDR2 SASEGT. The CDR3 here is CASSEEARANYGYTF. CDR3 DNA: TGTGCCAGCAGTGAAGAGGCGCGGGCGAACTATGGCTACACCTTC.

The chain links TRBV28 to TRBJ1-3; 7 nucleotides line up with TRBD1. The CDR3 length is 15 residues. CDR1 and CDR2 from the germline V gene are MDHEN and SYDVKM. The J segment lost 2 bases and the V segment lost 1 base, leaving 2 bases of the junction unmatched. CDR3 in amino acids: CASSLLGQAGNTIYF. The CDR3 nucleotides are TGTGCCAGCAGTTTATTAGGACAGGCTGGAAACACCATATATTTT. The variable domain in full, completed from reference TRBV28 and TRBJ1-3, reads DVKVTQSSRYLVKRTGEKVFLECVQDMDHENMFWYRQDPGLGLRLIYFSYDVKMKEKGDIPEGYSVSREKKERFSLILESASTNQTSMYLCASSLLGQAGNTIYFGEGSWLTVV.

The rearrangement uses TRBV4-2 and TRBJ2-4; 11 bases fit TRBD2. The CDR3 contains 17 residues. CDR1 and CDR2 from the germline V gene are LGHNA and YNFKEQ. V dropped 0 bases and J dropped 4; count of bases not matched to a gene: 5. CDR3 DNA: TGTGCCAGCAGCCAAGACCCCGGGACTAGCGGAAAAAACATTCAGTACTTC. This codes for CASSQDPGTSGKNIQYF.

Notes on this clone: One end of the junction does not line up with germline, which may come from a read error. The V gene is TRBV6-5, the J gene TRBJ2-5; D is possibly TRBD1 (5 bases). The CDR3 totals 14 residues. CDR1 MNHEY and CDR2 SVGAGI come from the germline V gene. CDR3 residues: CAGRPGTRAETQYF. CDR3 DNA sequence: TGTGCCGGCAGGCCGGGTACCAGGGCAGAGACCCAGTACTTC.

The rearrangement links TRBV24-1 to TRBJ2-5; TRBD2 matches at 10 bases. The germline V gene encodes CDR1 KGHDR and CDR2 SFDVKD. V gave up 10 bases and J gave up 5 bases; unmatched junction bases: 9. The CDR3 contains 14 residues. The DNA for the CDR3 is TGTGCCACTTTACCGGGACTAGCGAACGAGACCCAGTACTTC. The encoded protein is CATLPGLANETQYF.